A selection of T cell receptor beta chains follows, all from one sample in a study of T cell responses to AZD1222 COVID-19 vaccine. Method: immunoSEQ multiplex PCR; TCRdb's copy keeps in-frame clones and lacks some. The table shows some 190,000 clones, with around 92% occurring only once. Sample: peripheral blood, taken on day 0 of AZD1222 vaccination. The receptors shown here come from an adult in good health. CDR3s include the opening cysteine and the closing phenylalanine or tryptophan. D genes are given only for firm matches. A row's size may be missing; if present it is once, few, many or a size class.

J,size,length,V,D,CDR3,DNA
TRBJ2-7,NA,15,TRBV6-5,NA,CASSYSLGASSEQYF,TGTGCCAGCAGTTACTCATTAGGGGCCTCTAGCGAGCAGTACTTC
TRBJ2-1,NA,16,TRBV19,TRBD1,CASSIVGQVLYNEQFF,TGTGCCAGTAGTATAGTCGGACAGGTACTTTACAATGAGCAGTTCTTC
TRBJ1-1,NA,17,TRBV7-9,TRBD1,CASSWTAGTGFNTEAFF,TGTGCCAGCAGCTGGACGGCCGGGACAGGGTTTAACACTGAAGCTTTCTTT
TRBJ1-1,NA,10,TRBV27,NA,CASSPGEAFF,TGTGCCAGCAGTCCAGGGGAAGCTTTCTTT
TRBJ1-1,NA,12,TRBV19,NA,CASSTGGGTPQF,TGTGCCAGTAGTACGGGGGGGGGAACTCCTCAGTTT
TRBJ2-1,NA,16,TRBV5-1,TRBD2,CASSSRTSGVYNEQFF,TGCGCCAGCAGTTCTCGGACTAGCGGGGTGTACAATGAGCAGTTCTTC
TRBJ1-5,NA,12,TRBV27,NA,CASSSLGQPQHF,TGTGCCAGCAGTTCTTTGGGGCAGCCCCAGCATTTT
TRBJ1-5,NA,13,TRBV18,NA,CASSWDRDQPQHF,TGTGCCAGCTCATGGGACCGAGATCAGCCCCAGCATTTT
TRBJ1-3,NA,16,TRBV28,TRBD1,CASSLLGTGGPGTIYF,TGTGCCAGCAGTTTACTCGGGACAGGCGGCCCAGGCACCATATATTTT
TRBJ1-1,NA,16,TRBV7-9,TRBD1,CASSLTLDRGSTEAFF,TGTGCCAGCAGCTTAACCCTGGACAGGGGTAGCACTGAAGCTTTCTTT
TRBJ1-5,NA,13,TRBV28,NA,CASSDRFFQPQHF,TGTGCCAGCAGTGACAGGTTCTTTCAGCCCCAGCATTTT
TRBJ2-3,NA,14,TRBV29-1,NA,CSAIPGGRPDTQYF,TGCAGCGCCATCCCCGGGGGCCGCCCAGATACGCAGTATTTT
TRBJ2-5,NA,13,TRBV6-4,NA,CASSRNAQETQYF,TGTGCCAGCAGTCGTAATGCGCAAGAGACCCAGTACTTC
TRBJ1-1,NA,15,TRBV5-6,NA,CASSPVGRGLTEAFF,TGTGCCAGCAGCCCGGTGGGCAGGGGATTAACTGAAGCTTTCTTT
TRBJ1-5,once,14,TRBV7-9,NA,CASSLDAPNQPQHF,TGTGCCAGCAGCTTAGACGCCCCCAATCAGCCCCAGCATTTT
TRBJ2-5,NA,15,TRBV9,NA,CASSVSPRGEETQYF,TGTGCCAGCAGCGTATCCCCCCGCGGGGAGGAGACCCAGTACTTC
TRBJ1-6,NA,15,TRBV2,NA,CASGKQALLNSPLHF,TGTGCCAGCGGGAAACAAGCTCTCCTAAATTCACCCCTCCACTTT
TRBJ2-1,NA,15,TRBV5-8,NA,CASSPLGGGAGEQFF,TGTGCCAGCAGCCCACTCGGCGGTGGGGCCGGCGAGCAGTTCTTC
TRBJ1-4,few,16,TRBV3-1/TRBV3-2,TRBD1,CASSLSTGGASEKLFF,TGTGCCAGCAGCCTTTCCACAGGGGGCGCGAGTGAAAAACTGTTTTTT
TRBJ2-4,NA,13,TRBV12-3/TRBV12-4,NA,CASSVRDKNIQYF,TGTGCCAGCAGTGTTAGAGACAAAAACATTCAGTACTTC
TRBJ1-2,NA,15,TRBV19,NA,CASGTPGLRGYGYTF,TGTGCCAGTGGTACCCCCGGCCTGAGGGGCTATGGCTACACCTTC
TRBJ1-5,once,16,TRBV19,TRBD1,CASSIGWTGGNQPQHF,TGTGCCAGTAGTATAGGATGGACAGGGGGGAATCAGCCCCAGCATTTT
TRBJ1-4,NA,14,TRBV7-8,NA,CASRRLFTNEKLFF,TGTGCCAGCAGGCGGTTGTTCACTAATGAAAAACTGTTTTTT
TRBJ2-5,NA,15,TRBV6-5,NA,CASSGGRVLRETQYF,TGTGCCAGCAGCGGGGGCCGGGTTCTTAGAGAGACCCAGTACTTC
TRBJ2-7,NA,15,TRBV19,NA,CASQKMAVSSYEQYF,TGTGCCTCCCAAAAGATGGCGGTTTCCTCCTACGAGCAGTACTTC
TRBJ2-1,NA,14,TRBV7-8,TRBD1,CASSLDRGPGEQFF,TGTGCCAGCAGCTTAGACAGGGGGCCGGGTGAGCAGTTCTTC
TRBJ1-1,NA,12,TRBV28,NA,CATGTVNTEAFF,TGTGCCACCGGGACGGTGAACACTGAAGCTTTCTTT
TRBJ2-1,NA,15,TRBV3-1/TRBV3-2,NA,CASSLPRGLYNEQFF,TGTGCCAGCAGCCTCCCTCGGGGGCTTTACAATGAGCAGTTCTTC
TRBJ2-7,NA,14,TRBV5-1,NA,CASSPDTGTPVEYF,TGCGCCAGCAGCCCAGACACCGGGACCCCCGTGGAGTACTTC
TRBJ1-4,NA,16,TRBV2,NA,CASSERSWSTNEKLFF,TGTGCCAGCAGTGAAAGGTCGTGGTCCACTAATGAAAAACTGTTTTTT
TRBJ1-1,NA,14,TRBV9,NA,CASSVGTSSTEAFF,TGTGCCAGCAGCGTAGGGACGAGTAGTACTGAAGCTTTCTTT
TRBJ1-4,NA,14,TRBV6-2/TRBV6-3,TRBD1,CASSYGTVNEKLFF,TGTGCCAGCAGTTACGGGACAGTTAATGAAAAACTGTTTTTT
TRBJ1-6,NA,16,TRBV18,TRBD1,CASSPQTGGNNSPLHF,TGTGCCAGCTCACCACAGACAGGGGGCAATAATTCACCCCTCCACTTT
TRBJ2-1,NA,15,TRBV11-2,TRBD2,CASSLASTSFHEQFF,TGTGCCAGCAGCTTAGCCTCGACTAGCTTCCATGAGCAGTTCTTC
TRBJ1-1,NA,16,TRBV6-1,TRBD1,CASSDALMDRVPEAFF,TGTGCCAGCAGTGACGCCCTGATGGACAGGGTACCTGAAGCTTTCTTT
TRBJ1-2,NA,14,TRBV29-1,NA,CSVLPGPRDYGYTF,TGCAGCGTGTTACCAGGGCCTAGGGACTATGGCTACACCTTC
TRBJ2-3,NA,16,TRBV6-2/TRBV6-3,NA,CASSLGTSLPTDTQYF,TGTGCCAGCAGCCTCGGGACCAGCCTCCCCACAGATACGCAGTATTTT
TRBJ1-6,few,14,TRBV6-4,NA,CASSDSAHNSPLHF,TGTGCCAGCAGTGACTCAGCCCATAATTCACCCCTCCACTTT
TRBJ2-1,NA,18,TRBV3-1/TRBV3-2,TRBD1,CASSQAAIRDSPYNEQFF,TGTGCCAGCAGCCAAGCGGCAATCCGGGACAGCCCCTACAATGAGCAGTTCTTC
TRBJ1-6,NA,17,TRBV9,NA,CASSVSPLGPTNSPLHF,TGTGCCAGCAGCGTGTCGCCCCTAGGGCCGACTAATTCACCCCTCCACTTT
TRBJ2-3,NA,14,TRBV11-1,NA,CASSLGAGTPTQYF,TGTGCCAGCAGCTTAGGGGCGGGGACGCCTACGCAGTATTTT
TRBJ2-5,NA,15,TRBV27,TRBD2,CASRASGGPRETQYF,TGTGCCAGCAGAGCTAGCGGGGGTCCCCGGGAGACCCAGTACTTC
TRBJ1-6,NA,14,TRBV6-5,NA,CASSYGLDNSPLHF,TGTGCCAGCAGTTACGGCCTTGATAATTCACCCCTCCACTTT
TRBJ1-5,NA,15,TRBV2,NA,CASSGWVIGSQPQHF,TGTGCCAGCAGTGGTTGGGTTATCGGTAGCCAGCCCCAGCATTTT
TRBJ1-2,NA,13,TRBV5-6,NA,CASSRDAGVGYTF,TGTGCCAGCAGCCGCGACGCGGGAGTTGGCTACACCTTC
TRBJ2-7,NA,11,TRBV11-2,NA,CASSLRGEQYF,TGTGCCAGCAGCTTAAGGGGCGAGCAGTACTTC
TRBJ2-5,NA,16,TRBV3-1/TRBV3-2,TRBD2,CASSQPLTSGQETQYF,TGTGCCAGCAGCCAACCTCTGACTAGCGGCCAAGAGACCCAGTACTTC
TRBJ2-1,NA,17,TRBV18,TRBD1,CASSGQGNLKTYNEQFF,TGTGCCAGCTCGGGACAGGGAAACCTAAAGACTTACAATGAGCAGTTCTTC
TRBJ1-1,NA,14,TRBV6-5,TRBD1,CASSKQGPGTEAFF,TGTGCCAGCAGTAAACAGGGGCCGGGCACTGAAGCTTTCTTT
TRBJ1-1,NA,12,TRBV24-1,NA,CATSVDSPEAFF,TGTGCCACCAGTGTGGACAGCCCTGAAGCTTTCTTT
TRBJ1-2,NA,13,TRBV7-2,NA,CASSLERNYGYTF,TGTGCCAGCAGCTTAGAGAGGAACTATGGCTACACCTTC
TRBJ2-5,NA,17,TRBV4-3,TRBD1,CASSQGPDRYLPGTQYF,TGCGCCAGCAGCCAGGGCCCGGACAGGTACCTACCTGGGACCCAGTACTTC
TRBJ1-2,NA,13,TRBV3-1/TRBV3-2,NA,CASSQLQLYGYTF,TGTGCCAGCAGCCAGTTACAGCTGTATGGCTACACCTTC
TRBJ2-7,NA,15,TRBV5-4,NA,CASSWSGQGVHEQYF,TGTGCCAGCAGCTGGAGCGGGCAGGGCGTGCACGAGCAGTACTTC
TRBJ2-6,NA,16,TRBV5-4,TRBD1,CASSLDRGFGANVLTF,TGTGCCAGCAGCTTGGACAGGGGGTTCGGGGCCAACGTCCTGACTTTC
TRBJ1-2,NA,8,TRBV10-3,NA,CAIRPYTF,TGTGCCATCAGACCCTACACCTTC
TRBJ1-1,NA,11,TRBV10-3,TRBD1,CASRTGSEAFF,TGTGCCTCAAGGACAGGGAGTGAAGCTTTCTTT
TRBJ2-7,NA,15,TRBV5-1,NA,CASSLALGGAREQYF,TGCGCCAGCAGCTTGGCCCTGGGGGGGGCAAGGGAGCAGTACTTC
TRBJ2-4,NA,14,TRBV7-8,NA,CASSLSGIKNIQYF,TGTGCCAGCAGCTTATCCGGGATCAAAAACATTCAGTACTTC
TRBJ1-3,NA,17,TRBV7-2,NA,CASSLDSLDYSGNTIYF,TGTGCCAGCAGCCTGGACAGCCTAGACTACTCTGGAAACACCATATATTTT